The present T cell receptor (beta chain) was sequenced within a study of T-cell memory formation after mild COVID-19. Whole-study findings and limits: A second wave of clones peaked on day 37, and their SARS-CoV-2 specificity went unconfirmed. CD4+ bias marked clones expanding day 15 to 37, unlike balanced contracting clones. Most CD4+ clones that shrank were in CM and EM, while CD8+ ones turned up in EMRA.

TCRdb processed the 5' RACE reads anew with MiXCR; each CDR3 protein has one entry. The sample shows about half a million distinct CDR3 sequences, over 15% of them seen only once. CDR3 size: 16 residues. The ends were cut back, 2 bases at V and 3 bases at J, with 17 bases in the middle. Germline V gives CDR1 MGHRA, CDR2 YSYEKL. This clonotype was seen a few times. Its antigen remains unknown. This sequence joins TRBV4-1 and TRBJ2-7; either TRBD1 or TRBD2 may supply D (5 bases each). This clonotype was obtained from an adult woman who had mild COVID-19 (a few samples of this study predate the infection). Cell type and time point are not known. Sequenced input: PBMCs or a T cell subset sorted from them (not recorded which). CDR3 amino acids: CASSQSSRGAGYEQYF. CDR3 nucleotide sequence: TGCGCCAGCAGCCAATCCTCCCGGGGCGCAGGCTACGAGCAGTACTTC.